The 27 T cell receptor beta chains given below trace back to one sample, sequenced in a study of tumor-infiltrating lymphocytes in localized non-small cell lung cancer. Assay used: immunoSEQ multiplex PCR; TCRdb lists only in-frame clones, some missing. Among tens of thousands of clones listed, 69% were seen once. Sequenced input: lung tumor tissue. These receptors originate from a human donor with non-small cell lung cancer.

This chain uses TRBV30 with TRBJ2-7; TRBD2 matches at 11 bases. V shed 0 bases, J shed 2 bases, and the junction held 6 bases outside the gene matches. The CDR3 spans 16 residues. Germline CDR1 and CDR2: GTSNPN and SVGIG (reference sequence). DNA for the CDR3: TGTGCCTGGAGTGTACTTTTAGCGGGAGGGCCCTACGAGCAGTACTTC. Its protein is CAWSVLLAGGPYEQYF.

The chain carries TRBV5-6 and TRBJ1-1; D possibly corresponds to TRBD1 (6 bases). Germline V gene lookup returns CDR1 SGHDT and CDR2 YYEEEE. The CDR3 totals 17 residues. With 3 bases removed from V and 0 bases from J, the gap between germline ends came to 18 bases. CDR3 DNA: TGTGCCAGCAGCTGGGGACAACCGACGTTCATGAACACTGAAGCTTTCTTT. Its protein product is CASSWGQPTFMNTEAFF.

The chain is built from TRBV4-2 and TRBJ2-1; D unclear. V was cut by 5 bases and J by 5 bases, with 7 bases left in between. The germline V gene has CDR1 LGHNA and CDR2 YNFKEQ. The CDR3 covers 12 residues. The CDR3 loop is CASSFGDNEQFF. In nucleotides, the CDR3 is TGTGCCAGCAGCTTTGGCGACAATGAGCAGTTCTTC.

The V gene is TRBV7-9, the J gene TRBJ2-2; D is unclear. The CDR3 is 13 amino acids. From germline, CDR1 is SEHNR and CDR2 FQNEAQ (reference sequence). Trimming removed 10 bases at V and 5 bases at J, with 14 bases between. The CDR3 is CATHPLSTGELFF. The DNA for the CDR3 is TGTGCCACCCACCCCCTTAGTACCGGGGAGCTGTTTTTT.

The rearrangement uses TRBV30 and TRBJ2-1; possibly TRBD2 for D (6 bases). Looked up from germline, CDR1 is GTSNPN and CDR2 is SVGIG (reference sequence). Deletions cut 0 bases from V and 1 base from J, with 13 bases between. There are 16 residues in the CDR3. CDR3 nucleotides: TGTGCCTGGAGTGTATTAACTAGCATTTCCTACAATGAGCAGTTCTTC. Protein product: CAWSVLTSISYNEQFF.

V gene TRBV19 combines with J gene TRBJ2-7; 8 nucleotides line up with TRBD1. Germline V gives CDR1 LNHDA, CDR2 SQIVND (reference sequence). The CDR3 has 15 amino acids. J gave up 4 bases and V 3 bases, and 8 bases lay outside the gene matches. CDR3 in DNA: TGTGCCAGTAGTATTCAGGCAGGGGGCAGGTACGAGCAGTACTTC. Translated: CASSIQAGGRYEQYF.

The V call is TRBV5-1, the J call TRBJ1-2; D call uncertain. The germline V gene encodes CDR1 SGHRS and CDR2 YFSETQ. Trimming removed 1 base at V and 4 bases at J, with 8 bases between. This CDR3 is 13 amino acids long. CDR3 protein: CASSLNPGYGYTF. In nucleotides, the CDR3 is TGCGCCAGCAGCTTGAATCCAGGCTATGGCTACACCTTC. The full variable domain, completed using reference TRBV5-1 and TRBJ1-2, is KAGVTQTPRYLIKTRGQQVTLSCSPISGHRSVSWYQQTPGQGLQFLFEYFSETQRNKGNFPGRFSGRQFSNSRSEMNVSTLELGDSALYLCASSLNPGYGYTFGSGTRLTVV.

Details on this clone: Other DNA sequences within the sample encode an identical CDR3. The genes are TRBV27 and TRBJ1-1; D may be TRBD1 (5 bases). CDR1 and CDR2 from the germline V gene are MNHEY and SMNVEV (reference sequence). The CDR3 is 14 residues long. The V and J ends lost 4 bases and 4 bases respectively, with 13 bases between them. CDR3 amino acids: CASSYQGFGTEAFF. Written as DNA, the CDR3 is TGTGCCAGCAGTTATCAGGGTTTCGGCACTGAAGCTTTCTTT.

V usage is TRBV9 and J usage is TRBJ1-4; TRBD1 matches at 8 bases. Germline values: CDR1 SGDLS, CDR2 YYNGEE. Germline trimming cut 2 bases from V and 8 bases from J; bases unmatched to any gene: 8. The CDR3 loop spans 15 amino acids. CDR3 amino acids: CASSVGGTGVEKLFF. The CDR3 DNA follows: TGTGCCAGCAGCGTGGGGGGGACAGGCGTAGAAAAACTGTTTTTT.

This chain uses TRBV19 with TRBJ1-1, with D possibly matching TRBD1 (6 bases). The CDR3 has 13 amino acids. V was shortened by 4 bases and J by 8 bases, with 14 bases between the two germline ends. Per germline, CDR1 LNHDA and CDR2 SQIVND (reference sequence). CDR3 protein: CASSTQGSSEAFF. Written as DNA, the CDR3 is TGTGCCAGTAGTACCCAGGGGTCCTCCGAAGCTTTCTTT. The full variable domain, its missing parts supplied by reference TRBV19 and TRBJ1-1, is DGGITQSPKYLFRKEGQNVTLSCEQNLNHDAMYWYRQDPGQGLRLIYYSQIVNDFQKGDIAEGYSVSREKKESFPLTVTSAQKNPTAFYLCASSTQGSSEAFFGQGTRLTVV.

In its sample, this clone was seen once. The V call is TRBV4-1, the J call TRBJ2-1; 11 nucleotides agree with TRBD1. The CDR3 extends over 15 amino acids. The germline V gene has CDR1 MGHRA and CDR2 YSYEKL. V trimming: 1 base; J trimming: 8 bases; junction bases outside the gene matches: 4. The CDR3 sequence: CASSQVGQGADEQFF. The CDR3, as DNA: TGCGCCAGCAGCCAAGTCGGACAGGGGGCCGATGAGCAGTTCTTC.

In this sample, this clone turned up a few times. This chain uses TRBV10-3 with TRBJ2-7; 10 bases fit TRBD2. Germline lookup yields CDR1 ENHRY and CDR2 SYGVKD. The V and J ends lost 8 bases and 5 bases, in that order; junction bases with no gene match: 3. The CDR3 spans 12 residues. CDR3 bases: TGTGCCATCGGGGGGACTAGCGACGAGCAGTACTTC. Its protein is CAIGGTSDEQYF.

The chain couples TRBV19 to TRBJ1-5; D is unresolved. Trimming shortened V by 5 bases and J by 1 base, and 18 bases separated the two germline ends. The CDR3 has 17 residues. Germline V gene sequence: CDR1 LNHDA, CDR2 SQIVND (reference sequence). The CDR3 region is CASSLSGSVWSNQPQHF. CDR3 in DNA: TGTGCCAGTAGTCTGAGCGGGAGCGTTTGGAGCAATCAGCCCCAGCATTTT.

This chain joins TRBV11-2 and TRBJ2-5; a possible D gene is TRBD2 (6 bases). The V end was cut by 5 bases, the J end by 3 bases, with 16 bases between. This CDR3 is built from 15 residues. CDR1 is SGHAT, CDR2 FQNNGV, per germline. CDR3 DNA sequence: TGTGCCAGCAGCCTTCTCCCGACTAGAAAAGAGACCCAGTACTTC. Amino acid sequence: CASSLLPTRKETQYF.

This sequence joins TRBV7-8 and TRBJ2-7; no clear D gene. The germline V gene has CDR1 SGHVS and CDR2 FQNEAQ. The CDR3 has 13 residues. Trimming removed 3 bases from V and 0 bases from J, with 6 bases in between. This CDR3 reads CASSFSFSYEQYF. The CDR3 DNA is TGTGCCAGCAGCTTTAGCTTCTCCTACGAGCAGTACTTC.

This clone has a handful of counts. One end of the junction varies from germline; a read error may be responsible. This sequence joins TRBV18 and TRBJ1-1, with 9 bases matching TRBD1. From germline, CDR1 is KGHSH and CDR2 LQKENI. The CDR3 extends over 15 amino acids. The CDR3: CASSPRQGVNTEAFF. In DNA, the CDR3 is TGTGCCAGCTCCCCACGACAGGGGGTGAACACTGAAGCTTTCTTT. Complete variable domain (other parts from reference TRBV18 and TRBJ1-1): NAGVMQNPRHLVRRRGQEARLRCSPMKGHSHVYWYRQLPEEGLKFMVYLQKENIIDESGMPKERFSAEFPKEGPSILRIQQVVRGDSAAYFCASSPRQGVNTEAFFGQGTRLTVV.

The chain recombines TRBV29-1 with TRBJ2-1; tentative D call: TRBD1 (6 bases). This CDR3 has 13 residues. CDR1 is SQVTM, CDR2 ANQGSEA, per germline. Trimming shortened V by 7 bases and J by 6 bases, and 16 bases separated the two germline ends. In nucleotides, the CDR3 is TGCAGCGCCTTAGACAGGCCACCCAATGAGCAGTTCTTC. It yields the protein CSALDRPPNEQFF.

The chain couples TRBV19 to TRBJ2-7; 10 bases align to TRBD2. The germline V gene has CDR1 LNHDA and CDR2 SQIVND (reference sequence). The CDR3 runs 16 residues. The V segment lost 10 bases and the J segment 4 bases; nucleotides outside the gene matches: 16. CDR3 bases: TGTGCCACTTCCCGGCTCTCTAGCGGGAGTCCATACGAGCAGTACTTC. The encoded protein is CATSRLSSGSPYEQYF.

This chain connects TRBV7-3 to TRBJ2-3; weak D call: TRBD2 (6 bases). The length of the CDR3 is 15 residues. CDR1 SGHTA and CDR2 FQGTGA come from the germline V gene. The V and J ends lost 5 bases and 2 bases respectively, with 14 bases between them. CDR3 in amino acids: CASSPGVSVTDTQYF. CDR3 bases: TGTGCCAGCAGCCCGGGGGTTTCGGTCACAGATACGCAGTATTTT.

This rearrangement joins TRBV2 to TRBJ1-2; TRBD1 is a possible D gene (5 bases). Per the germline V gene, CDR1 is SNHLY and CDR2 is FYNNEI. The length of the CDR3 is 13 residues. Trimming removed 6 bases from V and 6 bases from J, with 14 bases in between. The DNA for the CDR3 is TGTGCCAGCAGAGACAGTTCCTTCGATGGCTACACCTTC. This gives the protein CASRDSSFDGYTF.

J is TRBJ2-7 and V is TRBV5-1, with TRBD2 matching over 11 bases. Per the germline V gene, CDR1 is SGHRS and CDR2 is YFSETQ. V was pared by 0 bases and J by 3 bases, with 5 bases of the junction left unmatched. The CDR3 contains 16 residues. The CDR3 DNA follows: TGCGCCAGCAGCTTGGGGGGACTAGCGGCCTACTACGAGCAGTACTTC. This codes for CASSLGGLAAYYEQYF.

The chain joins TRBV30 to TRBJ1-1; 8 nucleotides agree with TRBD1. Trimming cost V 7 bases and J 5 bases; bases outside gene matches: 9. CDR3 length equals 13 residues. Germline CDR1 and CDR2: GTSNPN and SVGIG (reference sequence). Written as DNA, the CDR3 is TGTGCCTTGGACAGGGTGCATGGGACTGAAGCTTTCTTT. Translating gives CALDRVHGTEAFF.

The genes are TRBV9 and TRBJ1-6; D ambiguous. CDR3 length: 13 amino acids. CDR1 and CDR2 from the germline V gene are SGDLS and YYNGEE. V was pared by 5 bases and J by 7 bases, with 10 bases between. CDR3: CASRRADNSPLHF. The CDR3 bases are TGTGCCAGCAGGCGTGCGGACAATTCACCCCTCCACTTT. The full variable domain, completed using reference TRBV9 and TRBJ1-6, is DSGVTQTPKHLITATGQRVTLRCSPRSGDLSVYWYQQSLDQGLQFLIQYYNGEERAKGNILERFSAQQFPDLHSELNLSSLELGDSALYFCASRRADNSPLHFGNGTRLTVT.

J is TRBJ1-1 and V is TRBV27; possible D gene TRBD1, 5 bases. The V gene lost 4 bases and the J gene lost 1 base, with 13 bases spanning the gap. CDR1 and CDR2 (germline): MNHEY, SMNVEV (reference sequence). The CDR3 runs 15 residues. This CDR3 reads CASSSYGGGNTEAFF. The CDR3 DNA sequence: TGTGCCAGCAGTTCTTACGGGGGAGGGAACACTGAAGCTTTCTTT.

J is TRBJ2-3 and V is TRBV9; no definite D call. The ends were cut back, 0 bases at V and 2 bases at J, with 4 bases in the middle. Germline V gene sequence: CDR1 SGDLS, CDR2 YYNGEE. CDR3 length equals 13 residues. As DNA, the CDR3 is TGTGCCAGCAGCGTAGCGTTCACAGATACGCAGTATTTT. This encodes CASSVAFTDTQYF.

CDR3: CASSIRAPGTEAFF. The DNA of the CDR3 is TGTGCCAGTAGTATTAGGGCACCCGGAACTGAAGCTTTCTTT. The chain combines TRBV19 with TRBJ1-1; D remains ambiguous. The ends were cut back, 3 bases at V and 5 bases at J, with 13 bases in the middle. The CDR3 covers 14 residues. Germline V gene lookup returns CDR1 LNHDA and CDR2 SQIVND (reference sequence).

This chain links TRBV7-6 with TRBJ2-1; unclear D gene. CDR3 size: 11 residues. V was pared by 1 base and J by 5 bases, with 0 bases between. Per germline, CDR1 SGHVS and CDR2 FNYEAQ. CDR3 sequence reads: CASSLDNEQFF. CDR3 coding DNA: TGTGCCAGCAGCTTAGACAATGAGCAGTTCTTC.